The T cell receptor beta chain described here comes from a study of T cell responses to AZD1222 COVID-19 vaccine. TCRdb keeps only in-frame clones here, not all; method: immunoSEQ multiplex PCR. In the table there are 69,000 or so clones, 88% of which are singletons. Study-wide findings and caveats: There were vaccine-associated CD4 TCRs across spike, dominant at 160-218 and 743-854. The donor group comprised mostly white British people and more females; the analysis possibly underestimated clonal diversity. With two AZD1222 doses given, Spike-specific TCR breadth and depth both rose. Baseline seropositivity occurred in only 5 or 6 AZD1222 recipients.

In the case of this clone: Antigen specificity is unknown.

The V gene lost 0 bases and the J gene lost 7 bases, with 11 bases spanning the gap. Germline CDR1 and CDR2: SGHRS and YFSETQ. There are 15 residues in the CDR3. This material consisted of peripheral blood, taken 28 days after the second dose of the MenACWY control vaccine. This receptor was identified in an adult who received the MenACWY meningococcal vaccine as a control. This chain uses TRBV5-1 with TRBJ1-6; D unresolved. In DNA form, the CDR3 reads TGCGCCAGCAGCTTGGATGTAGTGGGGAATTCACCCCTCCACTTT. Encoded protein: CASSLDVVGNSPLHF. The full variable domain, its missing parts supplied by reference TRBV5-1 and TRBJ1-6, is KAGVTQTPRYLIKTRGQQVTLSCSPISGHRSVSWYQQTPGQGLQFLFEYFSETQRNKGNFPGRFSGRQFSNSRSEMNVSTLELGDSALYLCASSLDVVGNSPLHFGNGTRLTVT.